Listed below are T cell receptor beta chains from one sample, sequenced in a study of T cell responses to AZD1222 COVID-19 vaccine. TCRdb's copy holds only in-frame clones and misses some; the assay was immunoSEQ multiplex PCR. The table records approximately 110,000 clones, over 75% of them present only once. The input for sequencing was peripheral blood, taken on day 0 of AZD1222 vaccination. The origin of the receptors is an adult in good health. Each CDR3 is given with its conserved first and last residue. Fields, in order: CDR3 protein, CDR3 DNA, clone size, V gene, D gene, J gene. The D gene is left open where the match is weak. Clone size is stated in some rows and not others, as once, few, many or a class when expanded.

CDR3 protein: CASSSTGGAGKLFF
CDR3 DNA: TGTGCCAGCAGCTCCACAGGGGGCGCGGGAAAACTGTTTTTT
clone size: -
V gene: TRBV7-2
D gene: TRBD1
J gene: TRBJ1-4

CDR3 protein: CASSQLTGGNYGYTF
CDR3 DNA: TGTGCCAGCAGCCAACTGACAGGGGGAAACTATGGCTACACCTTC
clone size: -
V gene: TRBV3-1/TRBV3-2
D gene: TRBD1
J gene: TRBJ1-2

CDR3 protein: CASSFQSGLVDTIYF
CDR3 DNA: TGTGCCAGCAGTTTCCAGTCGGGGTTAGTTGACACCATATATTTT
clone size: -
V gene: TRBV9
D gene: -
J gene: TRBJ1-3

CDR3 protein: CASSEGYNEQFF
CDR3 DNA: TGTGCCAGTAGTGAGGGTTACAATGAGCAGTTCTTC
clone size: -
V gene: TRBV19
D gene: -
J gene: TRBJ2-1

CDR3 protein: CASSYGKSGTPGEQYF
CDR3 DNA: TGTGCCAGCAGTTACGGAAAATCCGGGACGCCCGGCGAGCAGTACTTC
clone size: -
V gene: TRBV6-5
D gene: -
J gene: TRBJ2-7

CDR3 protein: CASSSPGQGPKGGYGYTF
CDR3 DNA: TGTGCCAGCAGCTCCCCGGGACAGGGACCGAAAGGGGGCTATGGCTACACCTTC
clone size: -
V gene: TRBV11-2
D gene: TRBD1
J gene: TRBJ1-2

CDR3 protein: CASSLGGLANTGELFF
CDR3 DNA: TGCGCCAGCAGCTTGGGGGGACTAGCGAACACCGGGGAGCTGTTTTTT
clone size: -
V gene: TRBV5-1
D gene: TRBD2
J gene: TRBJ2-2

CDR3 protein: CASSYLFPGQGIDEQFF
CDR3 DNA: TGTGCCAGCAGCTACTTATTTCCGGGACAGGGGATTGATGAGCAGTTCTTC
clone size: -
V gene: TRBV5-6
D gene: TRBD1
J gene: TRBJ2-1

CDR3 protein: CASSLMGGTSTDTQYF
CDR3 DNA: TGTGCCAGCAGCTTAATGGGGGGGACCAGCACAGATACGCAGTATTTT
clone size: -
V gene: TRBV7-8
D gene: TRBD2
J gene: TRBJ2-3

CDR3 protein: CASRSKRSLGDGYEQYF
CDR3 DNA: TGTGCCAGCAGGTCGAAGCGGAGCCTAGGTGACGGCTACGAGCAGTACTTC
clone size: -
V gene: TRBV5-8
D gene: -
J gene: TRBJ2-7

CDR3 protein: CASSFSDYNEQFF
CDR3 DNA: TGTGCCAGCAGCTTCTCCGATTACAATGAGCAGTTCTTC
clone size: -
V gene: TRBV7-8
D gene: -
J gene: TRBJ2-1

CDR3 protein: CASSRQGNTEAFF
CDR3 DNA: TGTGCCAGCAGCCGACAGGGTAACACTGAAGCTTTCTTT
clone size: once
V gene: TRBV7-8
D gene: TRBD1
J gene: TRBJ1-1

CDR3 protein: CASNEGLTNVLTF
CDR3 DNA: TGTGCCAGCAACGAGGGGTTGACGAACGTCCTGACTTTC
clone size: once
V gene: TRBV11-2
D gene: -
J gene: TRBJ2-6

CDR3 protein: CASSYLGGDKGLFF
CDR3 DNA: TGTGCCAGCAGTTACTTGGGGGGGGACAAGGGACTGTTTTTT
clone size: once
V gene: TRBV6-5
D gene: -
J gene: TRBJ1-4

CDR3 protein: CASSSTGFGTEAFF
CDR3 DNA: TGTGCCAGCAGTTCGACAGGCTTTGGGACTGAAGCTTTCTTT
clone size: -
V gene: TRBV6-2/TRBV6-3
D gene: -
J gene: TRBJ1-1

CDR3 protein: CASSPPDRLANYGYTF
CDR3 DNA: TGTGCCAGCAGCCCCCCCGACAGGCTCGCTAACTATGGCTACACCTTC
clone size: -
V gene: TRBV7-2
D gene: -
J gene: TRBJ1-2

CDR3 protein: CASSDYREGGYTF
CDR3 DNA: TGTGCCAGCAGTGACTACCGGGAGGGAGGCTACACCTTC
clone size: -
V gene: TRBV6-4
D gene: -
J gene: TRBJ1-2

CDR3 protein: CASLTGEGNTEAFF
CDR3 DNA: TGTGCCAGCTTGACCGGGGAAGGGAACACTGAAGCTTTCTTT
clone size: -
V gene: TRBV18
D gene: -
J gene: TRBJ1-1

CDR3 protein: CASSFPEDEQYF
CDR3 DNA: TGTGCCAGCAGTTTCCCCGAGGACGAGCAGTACTTC
clone size: -
V gene: TRBV12-3/TRBV12-4
D gene: -
J gene: TRBJ2-7

CDR3 protein: CASSYRSAYEQYF
CDR3 DNA: TGTGCCAGCAGTTACCGGTCGGCCTACGAGCAGTACTTC
clone size: -
V gene: TRBV6-2/TRBV6-3
D gene: -
J gene: TRBJ2-7

CDR3 protein: CASSPRLTDEKLFF
CDR3 DNA: TGTGCCAGCTCACCAAGATTGACAGATGAAAAACTGTTTTTT
clone size: -
V gene: TRBV18
D gene: -
J gene: TRBJ1-4

CDR3 protein: CASRVTDTQYF
CDR3 DNA: TGTGCCAGTAGGGTCACAGATACGCAGTATTTT
clone size: -
V gene: TRBV19
D gene: -
J gene: TRBJ2-3

CDR3 protein: CASSKEGPRNTIYF
CDR3 DNA: TGTGCCAGTAGTAAAGAGGGACCTCGCAACACCATATATTTT
clone size: few
V gene: TRBV19
D gene: -
J gene: TRBJ1-3

CDR3 protein: CASSSLPGSEQYF
CDR3 DNA: TGTGCCAGCAGCTCCCTCCCTGGCTCCGAGCAGTACTTC
clone size: -
V gene: TRBV11-3
D gene: -
J gene: TRBJ2-7

CDR3 protein: CASSLGGNTIYF
CDR3 DNA: TGTGCCAGCAGCCTGGGAGGAAACACCATATATTTT
clone size: -
V gene: TRBV12-3/TRBV12-4
D gene: -
J gene: TRBJ1-3

CDR3 protein: CASTAHLSNTEAFF
CDR3 DNA: TGTGCCAGTACCGCACACCTATCGAACACTGAAGCTTTCTTT
clone size: once
V gene: TRBV19
D gene: -
J gene: TRBJ1-1

CDR3 protein: CASSLPPGELFF
CDR3 DNA: TGTGCCAGCAGCCTCCCCCCAGGGGAGCTGTTTTTT
clone size: -
V gene: TRBV3-1/TRBV3-2
D gene: -
J gene: TRBJ2-2

CDR3 protein: CASGDSQGYTEAFF
CDR3 DNA: TGTGCTAGTGGGGACTCACAGGGATACACTGAAGCTTTCTTT
clone size: few
V gene: TRBV12-5
D gene: -
J gene: TRBJ1-1